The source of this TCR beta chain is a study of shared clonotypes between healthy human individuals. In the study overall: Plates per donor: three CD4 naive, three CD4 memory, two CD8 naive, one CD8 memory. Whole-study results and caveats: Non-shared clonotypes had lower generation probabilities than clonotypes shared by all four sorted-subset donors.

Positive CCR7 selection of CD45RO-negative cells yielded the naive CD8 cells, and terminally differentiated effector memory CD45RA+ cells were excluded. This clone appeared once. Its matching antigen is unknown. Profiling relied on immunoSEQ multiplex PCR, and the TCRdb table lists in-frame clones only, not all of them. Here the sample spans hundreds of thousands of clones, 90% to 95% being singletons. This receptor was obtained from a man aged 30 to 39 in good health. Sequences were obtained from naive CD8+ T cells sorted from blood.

CDR3 nucleotides: TGCGCCAGCAGCCAAGCGGCCGCGGGAGGGCCTCCCTACGAGCAGTACTTC. Translated, it gives CASSQAAAGGPPYEQYF. This chain connects TRBV4-1 to TRBJ2-7; the match to TRBD2 covers 9 bases. The V gene end was trimmed by 1 base and the J gene end by 2 bases; junction bases not matched to a gene: 9. Germline V gene data show CDR1 as MGHRA and CDR2 as YSYEKL. CDR3 length equals 17 residues.